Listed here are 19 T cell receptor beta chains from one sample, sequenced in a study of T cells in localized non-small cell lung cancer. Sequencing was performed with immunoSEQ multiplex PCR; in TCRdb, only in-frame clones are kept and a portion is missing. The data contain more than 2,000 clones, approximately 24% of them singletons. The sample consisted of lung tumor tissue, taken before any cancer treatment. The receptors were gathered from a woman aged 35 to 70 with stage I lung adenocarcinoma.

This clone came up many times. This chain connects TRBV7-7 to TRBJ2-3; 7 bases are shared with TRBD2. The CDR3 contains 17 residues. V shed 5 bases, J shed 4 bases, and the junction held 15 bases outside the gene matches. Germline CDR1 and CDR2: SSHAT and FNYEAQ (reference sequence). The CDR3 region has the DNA TGTGCCAGCAGCCTAGGGGAGAGCGGGGAACTCGCAGATACGCAGTATTTT. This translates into CASSLGESGELADTQYF.

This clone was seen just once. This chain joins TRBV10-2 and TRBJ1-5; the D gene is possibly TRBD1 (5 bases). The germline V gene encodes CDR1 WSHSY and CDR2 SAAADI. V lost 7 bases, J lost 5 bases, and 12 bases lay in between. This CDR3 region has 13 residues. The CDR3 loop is CASIGGRDQPQHF. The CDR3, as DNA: TGCGCCAGCATCGGGGGTAGGGATCAGCCCCAGCATTTT.

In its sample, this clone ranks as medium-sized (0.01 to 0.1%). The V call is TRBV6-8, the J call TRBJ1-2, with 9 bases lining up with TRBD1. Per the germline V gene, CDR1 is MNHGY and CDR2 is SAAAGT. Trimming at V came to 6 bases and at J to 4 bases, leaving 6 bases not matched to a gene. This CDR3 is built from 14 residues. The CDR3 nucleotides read TGTGCCAGCAGGGACAGGGGCGGGGGCTATGGCTACACCTTC. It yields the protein CASRDRGGGYGYTF.

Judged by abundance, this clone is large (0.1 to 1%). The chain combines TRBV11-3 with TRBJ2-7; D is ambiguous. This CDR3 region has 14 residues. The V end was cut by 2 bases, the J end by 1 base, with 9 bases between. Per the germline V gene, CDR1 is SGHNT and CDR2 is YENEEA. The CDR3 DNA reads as TGTGCCAGCAGCTTAATGGATAGTTCCTACGAGCAGTACTTC. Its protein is CASSLMDSSYEQYF.

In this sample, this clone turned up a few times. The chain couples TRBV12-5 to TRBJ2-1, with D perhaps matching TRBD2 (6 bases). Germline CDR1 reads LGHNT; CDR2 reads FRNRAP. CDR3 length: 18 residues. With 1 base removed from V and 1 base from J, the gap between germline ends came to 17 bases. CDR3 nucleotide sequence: TGTGCTAGTGGTTTGGATCCACTAGCCCCAGAGTCCTACAATGAGCAGTTCTTC. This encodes CASGLDPLAPESYNEQFF.

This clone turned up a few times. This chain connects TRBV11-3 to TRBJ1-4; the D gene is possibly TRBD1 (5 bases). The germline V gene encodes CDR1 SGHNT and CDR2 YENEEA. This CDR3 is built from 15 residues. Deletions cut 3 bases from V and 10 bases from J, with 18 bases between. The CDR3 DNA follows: TGTGCCAGCAGCTTGGTAGGACAAGATCAAGGAAAACTGTTTTTT. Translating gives CASSLVGQDQGKLFF.

CDR3 residues: CSVEVTGDEQYF. CDR3 nucleotide sequence: TGCAGCGTTGAAGTGACAGGGGACGAGCAGTACTTC. V gene TRBV29-1 combines with J gene TRBJ2-7; 8 nucleotides line up with TRBD1. The germline V gene has CDR1 SQVTM and CDR2 ANQGSEA. The CDR3 has 12 residues. Losses at the gene ends were 1 base for V and 5 bases for J; bases not matched to a gene: 1.

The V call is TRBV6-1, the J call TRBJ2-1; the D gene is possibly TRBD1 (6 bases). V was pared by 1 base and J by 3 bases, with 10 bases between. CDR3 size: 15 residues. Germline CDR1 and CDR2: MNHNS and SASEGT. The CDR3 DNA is TGTGCCAGCAGTGAAGTTGGGGGCATCTACAATGAGCAGTTCTTC. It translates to CASSEVGGIYNEQFF.

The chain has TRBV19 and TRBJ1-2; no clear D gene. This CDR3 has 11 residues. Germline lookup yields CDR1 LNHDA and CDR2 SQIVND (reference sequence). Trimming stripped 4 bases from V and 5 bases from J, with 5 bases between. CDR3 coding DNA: TGTGCCAGTAGTACAATATATGGCTACACCTTC. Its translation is CASSTIYGYTF.

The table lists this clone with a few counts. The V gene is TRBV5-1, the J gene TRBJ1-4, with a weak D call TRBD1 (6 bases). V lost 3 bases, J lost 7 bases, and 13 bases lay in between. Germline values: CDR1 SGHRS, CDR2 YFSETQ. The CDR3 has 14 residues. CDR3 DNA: TGCGCCAGCAGCTCACAGGGATTAGGTGAAAAACTGTTTTTT. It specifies CASSSQGLGEKLFF.

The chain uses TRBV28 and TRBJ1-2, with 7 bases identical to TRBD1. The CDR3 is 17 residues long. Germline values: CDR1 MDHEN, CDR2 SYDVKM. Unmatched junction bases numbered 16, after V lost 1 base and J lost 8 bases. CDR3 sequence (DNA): TGTGCCAGCAGTTTATACCGGGACAGCCCCCCCCTATGGGGCTACACCTTC. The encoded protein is CASSLYRDSPPLWGYTF.

In DNA form, the CDR3 reads TGTGCCAGCAGTTTGGGCTTGTTAGGACTAGCGGGGGCCTCCTACGAGCAGTACTTC. Its protein product is CASSLGLLGLAGASYEQYF. This chain links TRBV28 with TRBJ2-7, with TRBD2 identical over 13 bases. The length of the CDR3 is 19 residues. Germline V gene data show CDR1 as MDHEN and CDR2 as SYDVKM. V lost 3 bases and J lost 0; bases outside the gene matches: 11.

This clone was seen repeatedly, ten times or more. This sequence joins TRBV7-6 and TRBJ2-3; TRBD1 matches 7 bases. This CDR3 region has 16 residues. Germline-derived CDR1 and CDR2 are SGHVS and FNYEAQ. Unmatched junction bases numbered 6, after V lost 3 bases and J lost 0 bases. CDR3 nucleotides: TGTGCCAGCAGCTTTTCGGGGACAGCAAGCACAGATACGCAGTATTTT. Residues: CASSFSGTASTDTQYF.

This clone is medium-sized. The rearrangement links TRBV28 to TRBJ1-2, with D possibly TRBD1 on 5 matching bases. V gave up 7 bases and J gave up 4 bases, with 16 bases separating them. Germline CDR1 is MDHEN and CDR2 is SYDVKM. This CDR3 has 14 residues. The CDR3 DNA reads TGTGCCAGCACGCCCGGGGCCAGCCTCTATGGCTACACCTTC. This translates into CASTPGASLYGYTF.

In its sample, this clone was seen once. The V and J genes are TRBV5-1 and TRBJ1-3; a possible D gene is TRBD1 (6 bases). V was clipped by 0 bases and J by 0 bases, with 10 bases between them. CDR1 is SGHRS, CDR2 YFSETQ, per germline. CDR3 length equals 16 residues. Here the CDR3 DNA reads TGCGCCAGCAGCTTGGAAAGGGGGGCCTCTGGAAACACCATATATTTT. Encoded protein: CASSLERGASGNTIYF.

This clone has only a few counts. CDR3 sequence reads: CASSLGQGLTEAFF. The CDR3 coding sequence is TGTGCCAGCAGCTTGGGGCAGGGGCTCACTGAAGCTTTCTTT. The J gene is TRBJ1-1, the V gene TRBV11-3; TRBD1 might be the D (6 bases). The germline V gene has CDR1 SGHNT and CDR2 YENEEA. The CDR3 covers 14 residues. Trimming took off 3 bases at V and 4 bases at J, with 12 bases between the two ends.

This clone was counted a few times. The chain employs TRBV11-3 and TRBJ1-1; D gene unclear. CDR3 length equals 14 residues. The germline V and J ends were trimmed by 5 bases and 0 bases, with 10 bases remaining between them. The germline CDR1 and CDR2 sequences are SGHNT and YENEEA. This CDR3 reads CASSPELMNTEAFF. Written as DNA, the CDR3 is TGTGCCAGCAGCCCCGAGCTCATGAACACTGAAGCTTTCTTT.

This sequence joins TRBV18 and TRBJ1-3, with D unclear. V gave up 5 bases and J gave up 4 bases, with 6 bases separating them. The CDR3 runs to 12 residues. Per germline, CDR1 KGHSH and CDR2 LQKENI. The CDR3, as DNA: TGTGCCAGCTCAGGGATCGGAAACACCATATATTTT. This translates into CASSGIGNTIYF.

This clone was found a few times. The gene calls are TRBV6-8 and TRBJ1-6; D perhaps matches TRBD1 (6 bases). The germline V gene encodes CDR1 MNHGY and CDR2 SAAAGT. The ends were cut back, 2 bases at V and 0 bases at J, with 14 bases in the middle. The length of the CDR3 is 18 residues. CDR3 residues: CASSYGDTQGSYNSPLHF. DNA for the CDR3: TGTGCCAGCAGTTACGGGGACACCCAGGGCTCCTATAATTCACCCCTCCACTTT.